A single sample is the source of the 19 T cell receptor beta chains below, sequenced in a study of blood T cell repertoires in COVID-19. The assay was immunoSEQ multiplex PCR, and TCRdb's table has in-frame clones only and misses some. Among some 150,000 clones listed, just under 85% were seen once. The sample taken for sequencing was peripheral blood. These receptors came from a man between 35 and 55 years old who had recovered from COVID-19.

CDR3 sequence: CASSLEGTGAKETQYF. The CDR3 DNA reads TGTGCCAGCAGCTTAGAAGGGACAGGGGCCAAAGAGACCCAGTACTTC. The V gene is TRBV7-8, the J gene TRBJ2-5; TRBD1 matches 10 bases. Losses at the gene ends were 1 base for V and 3 bases for J; bases not matched to a gene: 5. Per the germline V gene, CDR1 is SGHVS and CDR2 is FQNEAQ. CDR3 size: 16 residues.

This chain uses TRBV5-1 with TRBJ2-2; TRBD1 matches at 9 bases. CDR3 length equals 16 residues. Trimming cost V 5 bases and J 5 bases; bases outside gene matches: 10. The germline V gene has CDR1 SGHRS and CDR2 YFSETQ. CDR3 DNA: TGCGCCAGCAGACCAACAGGGGGCGCGTTGACCGGGGAGCTGTTTTTT. It codes for CASRPTGGALTGELFF.

The chain has TRBV7-9 and TRBJ2-5, with D perhaps TRBD1 (5 bases). CDR1 is SEHNR, CDR2 FQNEAQ, per germline (reference sequence). The CDR3 contains 14 residues. Trimming shortened V by 5 bases and J by 1 base, and 11 bases separated the two germline ends. The CDR3 DNA reads as TGTGCCAGCAGCCCCGACAGTCTCCAAGAGACCCAGTACTTC. It yields the protein CASSPDSLQETQYF.

The V and J genes are TRBV4-1 and TRBJ2-5, with 8 bases that match TRBD1. From germline, CDR1 is MGHRA and CDR2 YSYEKL. After removal of 0 bases from V and 4 bases from J, the junction contained 4 bases not matched to a gene. The CDR3 consists of 15 residues. CDR3 protein: CASSQDPGTGETQYF. The DNA for the CDR3 is TGCGCCAGCAGCCAAGACCCCGGGACAGGAGAGACCCAGTACTTC.

This chain joins TRBV4-1 and TRBJ1-2; D not resolved. The CDR3 has 13 amino acids. The V and J ends lost 4 bases and 8 bases respectively, with 14 bases between them. Looked up from germline, CDR1 is MGHRA and CDR2 is YSYEKL. The CDR3 here is CASSPAGGAGYTF. The CDR3 DNA is TGCGCCAGCAGCCCGGCGGGAGGAGCGGGCTACACCTTC.

The V call is TRBV4-1, the J call TRBJ2-7; 8 nucleotides match TRBD2. The ends lost 1 base at V and 1 base at J; junction bases unmatched: 6. The CDR3 runs to 16 residues. Germline CDR1 and CDR2: MGHRA and YSYEKL. The CDR3 protein is CASSQGISGVSYEQYF. The CDR3 DNA reads as TGCGCCAGCAGCCAAGGAATTAGCGGGGTATCCTACGAGCAGTACTTC.

The rearrangement links TRBV7-8 to TRBJ2-1; 10 bases align to TRBD1. This CDR3 spans 17 amino acids. J lost 7 bases, V lost 1 base, and 10 bases had no gene match. Germline V lookup: CDR1 SGHVS, CDR2 FQNEAQ. CDR3 DNA sequence: TGTGCCAGCAGCTTAGATCCGGGACAGGGGTGGAAGAATGAGCAGTTCTTC. Translated: CASSLDPGQGWKNEQFF.

The rearrangement joins TRBV25-1 to TRBJ2-5; TRBD1 might be the D (6 bases). CDR3 length: 15 amino acids. V lost 4 bases and J 1 base, leaving 13 bases between the germline ends. Germline V gene data show CDR1 as MGHDK and CDR2 as SYGVNS. CDR3 sequence reads: CASSVRGNIQETQYF. CDR3 nucleotide sequence: TGTGCCAGCAGTGTCAGGGGCAATATCCAAGAGACCCAGTACTTC.

The chain employs TRBV12-3 or TRBV12-4 and TRBJ1-6; no definite D call. Trimming left V 2 bases short and J 14 bases short, with 13 bases between. This CDR3 spans 13 amino acids. In DNA form, the CDR3 reads TGTGCCAGCAGTTTAAGAGCCCAGGTAGCCCTCCACTTT. It yields the protein CASSLRAQVALHF.

This rearrangement joins TRBV14 to TRBJ2-1; TRBD2 matches at 9 bases. The CDR3 consists of 17 residues. With 0 bases clipped from V and 6 bases from J, the junction kept 9 bases outside the gene matches. Germline V gene data show CDR1 as SGHDN and CDR2 as FVKESK. The CDR3 nucleotides read TGTGCCAGCAGCCAAGATCGACTAGCGGCCCCCTTCAATGAGCAGTTCTTC. Amino acids: CASSQDRLAAPFNEQFF.

V is TRBV9 and J is TRBJ2-4, with D perhaps TRBD2 (6 bases). The germline V and J ends were trimmed by 0 bases and 0 bases, with 13 bases remaining between them. The CDR3 contains 17 residues. Germline-derived CDR1 and CDR2 are SGDLS and YYNGEE. The CDR3 loop reads CASSVEGAGRAKNIQYF. The CDR3 DNA reads as TGTGCCAGCAGCGTAGAGGGTGCGGGGAGAGCCAAAAACATTCAGTACTTC. The entire variable domain, with the rest obtained from reference TRBV9 and TRBJ2-4, is as follows: DSGVTQTPKHLITATGQRVTLRCSPRSGDLSVYWYQQSLDQGLQFLIQYYNGEERAKGNILERFSAQQFPDLHSELNLSSLELGDSALYFCASSVEGAGRAKNIQYFGAGTRLSVL.

The table lists this clone with a count of one. V usage is TRBV5-6 and J usage is TRBJ2-3; possibly TRBD2 for D (6 bases). The CDR3 totals 16 residues. The germline V gene has CDR1 SGHDT and CDR2 YYEEEE. V was pared by 1 base and J by 1 base, with 13 bases between. Here the CDR3 DNA reads TGTGCCAGCAGCTTGATCGGCAGGGAGGGCACAGATACGCAGTATTTT. Translated, it gives CASSLIGREGTDTQYF.

The chain combines TRBV7-2 with TRBJ2-3; 7 bases align to TRBD2. V lost 8 bases to trimming and J lost 2 bases; unmatched junction nucleotides: 13. Germline V gene sequence: CDR1 SGHTA, CDR2 FQGNSA. CDR3 length: 16 residues. CDR3 region: CASSPAGGFATDTQYF. In nucleotides, the CDR3 is TGTGCCAGCTCCCCGGCCGGGGGGTTCGCCACAGATACGCAGTATTTT.

V usage is TRBV9 and J usage is TRBJ2-2, with 7 bases lining up with TRBD2. This CDR3 contains 14 residues. From germline, CDR1 is SGDLS and CDR2 YYNGEE. Losses at the gene ends were 6 bases for V and 3 bases for J; bases not matched to a gene: 5. The CDR3 protein is CASTKGGDTGELFF. The CDR3 region has the DNA TGTGCCAGCACCAAGGGAGGGGACACCGGGGAGCTGTTTTTT.

J is TRBJ2-7 and V is TRBV7-6; the match to TRBD1 covers 7 bases. CDR1 is SGHVS and CDR2 is FNYEAQ in the germline V gene. This CDR3 has 16 amino acids. Trimming took 5 bases from V and 3 from J; bases not matched to a gene: 13. For the CDR3, the DNA is TGTGCCAGCAGCGCCTACAGGGGATTGGAAGGCTACGAGCAGTACTTC. This codes for CASSAYRGLEGYEQYF.

The chain couples TRBV18 to TRBJ1-1; 11 nucleotides align to TRBD1. CDR1 is KGHSH and CDR2 is LQKENI in the germline V gene. Trimming took 5 bases from V and 5 from J; bases not matched to a gene: 10. The CDR3 is 16 residues long. CDR3: CASSSSSGTGGTEAFF. The CDR3 region has the DNA TGTGCCAGCTCATCCAGTTCCGGGACAGGGGGAACTGAAGCTTTCTTT.

J is TRBJ1-2 and V is TRBV5-5, with 7 bases that match TRBD1. This CDR3 is 15 amino acids long. V trimming: 5 bases; J trimming: 6 bases; junction bases outside the gene matches: 13. CDR1 and CDR2 from the germline V gene are SGHKS and YYEKEE (reference sequence). CDR3 nucleotide sequence: TGTGCCAGCAGTTTACGGGACAGCCCTTGGGATGGCTACACCTTC. As protein: CASSLRDSPWDGYTF.

This clone occurred once. The chain recombines TRBV30 with TRBJ2-1, with D maybe TRBD2 (5 bases). Germline V CDR1 and CDR2: GTSNPN, SVGIG (reference sequence). V shed 5 bases and J shed 10 bases, with 15 bases lying between them. The CDR3 is 12 amino acids. This CDR3 reads CAWRSGVGEQFF. The CDR3 DNA reads as TGTGCCTGGCGCTCCGGGGTAGGAGAGCAGTTCTTC.

This rearrangement joins TRBV5-6 to TRBJ1-1, with D possibly being TRBD1 (5 bases). The CDR3 sequence is 15 residues long. The germline V and J ends were trimmed by 2 bases and 5 bases, with 16 bases remaining between them. From germline, CDR1 is SGHDT and CDR2 YYEEEE. This CDR3 reads CASSLGIGVWTEAFF. DNA for the CDR3: TGTGCCAGCAGCTTAGGGATAGGGGTTTGGACTGAAGCTTTCTTT.